Below are 3 T cell receptor beta chains sequenced from a single sample in a study of tumor-infiltrating lymphocytes in localized non-small cell lung cancer. Profiled with immunoSEQ multiplex PCR; TCRdb holds only in-frame clones, not every one. Among about 16,000 clones listed, approximately 80% were seen once. Sequenced: lung tumor tissue. The receptor set was obtained from a human donor with non-small cell lung cancer.

The chain links TRBV29-1 to TRBJ2-3; 7 bases line up with TRBD2. The V gene's germline CDR1 is SQVTM and CDR2 ANQGSEA. V was clipped by 7 bases and J by 4 bases; unmatched bases: 8. The CDR3 runs to 13 residues. The CDR3 bases are TGCAGCGCCCGAGGACTAGGTCCAGATACGCAGTATTTT. This gives the protein CSARGLGPDTQYF.

This clone was detected only a few times. The chain uses TRBV2 and TRBJ1-5; D ambiguous. The CDR3 spans 15 residues. CDR1 is SNHLY and CDR2 is FYNNEI in the germline V gene. Trimming removed 6 bases at V and 7 bases at J, with 19 bases between. In nucleotides, the CDR3 is TGTGCCAGCAGCTTAGGTGCCGGTTCAGGCCAGCCCCAGCATTTT. Translated: CASSLGAGSGQPQHF.

This chain joins TRBV10-3 and TRBJ2-5, with D unresolved. Germline V gene lookup returns CDR1 ENHRY and CDR2 SYGVKD. Trimming removed 11 bases from V and 6 bases from J, with 16 bases in between. This CDR3 contains 12 residues. The DNA of the CDR3 is TGTGCCGCCGGTCCGGGTGTCCAGACCCAGTACTTC. Its translation is CAAGPGVQTQYF.